This T cell receptor beta chain was observed in a study of blood T cell repertoires in COVID-19. Clones were sequenced by immunoSEQ multiplex PCR, and TCRdb holds only the in-frame ones, with some missing. Of 200,000 to 300,000 clones listed, about 89% are singletons. Germline CDR1 LNHDA, CDR2 SQIVND (reference sequence). The ends were cut back, 3 bases at V and 2 bases at J, with 8 bases in the middle. The CDR3 length is 13 residues. This sequence was found in a woman aged 25 to 39 who had recovered from COVID-19. Sequencing was carried out using PBMCs or T cells enriched from blood (not recorded which). This chain links TRBV19 with TRBJ2-7, with a weak D call TRBD1 (6 bases). The CDR3 loop reads CASSISGAYEQYF. CDR3 bases: TGTGCCAGTAGTATTTCAGGGGCCTACGAGCAGTACTTC.